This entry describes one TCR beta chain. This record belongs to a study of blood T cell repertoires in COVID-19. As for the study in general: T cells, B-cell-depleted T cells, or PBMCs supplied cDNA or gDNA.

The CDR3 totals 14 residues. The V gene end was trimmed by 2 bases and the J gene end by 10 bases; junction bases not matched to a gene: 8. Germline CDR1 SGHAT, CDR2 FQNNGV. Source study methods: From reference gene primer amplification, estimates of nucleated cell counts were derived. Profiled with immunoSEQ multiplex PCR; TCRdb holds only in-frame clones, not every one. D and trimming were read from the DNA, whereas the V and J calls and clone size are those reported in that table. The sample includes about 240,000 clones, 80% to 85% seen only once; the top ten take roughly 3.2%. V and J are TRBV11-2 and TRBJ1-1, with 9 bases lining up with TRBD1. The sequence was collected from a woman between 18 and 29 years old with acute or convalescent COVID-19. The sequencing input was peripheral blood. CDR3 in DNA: TGTGCCAGCAGCTTACCAGGGACAGGGTTGCGAGCTTTCTTT. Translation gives CASSLPGTGLRAFF.